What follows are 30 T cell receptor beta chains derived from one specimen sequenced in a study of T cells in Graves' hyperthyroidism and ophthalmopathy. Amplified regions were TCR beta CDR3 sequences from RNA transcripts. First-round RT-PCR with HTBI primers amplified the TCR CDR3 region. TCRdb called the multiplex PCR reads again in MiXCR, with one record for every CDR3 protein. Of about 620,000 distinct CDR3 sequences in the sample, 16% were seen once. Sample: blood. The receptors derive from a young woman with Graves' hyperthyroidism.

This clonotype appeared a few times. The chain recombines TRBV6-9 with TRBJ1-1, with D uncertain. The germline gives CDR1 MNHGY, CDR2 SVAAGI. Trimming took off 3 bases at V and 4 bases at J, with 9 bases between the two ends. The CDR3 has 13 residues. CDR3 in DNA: TGTGCCAGCAGTTACGGAAGGAGCACTGAAGCTTTCTTT. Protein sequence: CASSYGRSTEAFF.

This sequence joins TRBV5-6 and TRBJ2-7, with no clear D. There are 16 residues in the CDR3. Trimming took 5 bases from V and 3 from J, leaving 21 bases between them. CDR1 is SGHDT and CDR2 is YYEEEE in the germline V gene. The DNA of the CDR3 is TGTGCCAGCAGTCCAAGACCACACACAGAGAACTACGAGCAGTACTTC. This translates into CASSPRPHTENYEQYF.

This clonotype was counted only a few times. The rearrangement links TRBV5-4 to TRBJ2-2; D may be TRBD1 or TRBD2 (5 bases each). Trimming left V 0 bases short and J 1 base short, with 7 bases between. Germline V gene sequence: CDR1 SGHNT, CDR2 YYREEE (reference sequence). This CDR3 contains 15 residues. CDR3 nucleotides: TGTGCCAGCAGCTTGGGGGGACGGAACACCGGGGAGCTGTTTTTT. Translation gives CASSLGGRNTGELFF.

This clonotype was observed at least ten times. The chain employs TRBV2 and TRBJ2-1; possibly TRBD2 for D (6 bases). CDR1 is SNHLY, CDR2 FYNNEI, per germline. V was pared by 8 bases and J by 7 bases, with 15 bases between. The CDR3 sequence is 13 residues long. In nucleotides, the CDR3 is TGTGCCAGCCTTAAAGCGGAGGGTAATGAGCAGTTCTTC. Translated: CASLKAEGNEQFF.

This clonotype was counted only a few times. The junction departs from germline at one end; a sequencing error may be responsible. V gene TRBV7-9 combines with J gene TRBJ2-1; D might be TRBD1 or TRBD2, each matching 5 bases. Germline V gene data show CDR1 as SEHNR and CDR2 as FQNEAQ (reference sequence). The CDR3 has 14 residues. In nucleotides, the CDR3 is TGTGCCAGCAGTTTAGGTTGGGGGAGCAATGAGCAGTTCTTC. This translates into CASSLGWGSNEQFF. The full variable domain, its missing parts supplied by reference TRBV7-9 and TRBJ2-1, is DTGVSQNPRHKITKRGQNVTFRCDPISEHNRLYWYRQTLGQGPEFLTYFQNEAQLEKSRLLSDRFSAERPKGSFSTLEIQRTEQGDSAMYLCASSLGWGSNEQFFGPGTRLTVL.

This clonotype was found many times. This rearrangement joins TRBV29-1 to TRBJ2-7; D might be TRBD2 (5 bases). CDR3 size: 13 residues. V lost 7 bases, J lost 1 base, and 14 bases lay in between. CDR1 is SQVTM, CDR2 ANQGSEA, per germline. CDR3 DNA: TGCAGCGCCCGGACGGGGAATTCCTACGAGCAGTACTTC. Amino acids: CSARTGNSYEQYF.

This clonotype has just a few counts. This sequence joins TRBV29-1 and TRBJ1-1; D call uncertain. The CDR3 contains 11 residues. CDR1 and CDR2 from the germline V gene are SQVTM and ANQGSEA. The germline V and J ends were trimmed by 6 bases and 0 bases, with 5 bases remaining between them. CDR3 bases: TGCAGCGTAGAGATGAACACTGAAGCTTTCTTT. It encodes CSVEMNTEAFF.

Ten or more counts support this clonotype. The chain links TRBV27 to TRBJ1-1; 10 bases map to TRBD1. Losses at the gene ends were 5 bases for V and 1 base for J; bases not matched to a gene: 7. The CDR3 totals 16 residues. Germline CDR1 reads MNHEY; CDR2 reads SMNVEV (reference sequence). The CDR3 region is CASSRDRGNANTEAFF. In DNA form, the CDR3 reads TGTGCCAGCAGTCGGGACAGGGGAAATGCGAACACTGAAGCTTTCTTT.

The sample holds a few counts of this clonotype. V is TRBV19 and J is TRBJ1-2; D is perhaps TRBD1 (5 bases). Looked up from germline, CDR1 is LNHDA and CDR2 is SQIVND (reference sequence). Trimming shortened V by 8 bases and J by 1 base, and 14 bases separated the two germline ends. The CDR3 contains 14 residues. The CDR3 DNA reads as TGTGCCAGTGCTTTTGGGACGGATAACTATGGCTACACCTTC. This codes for CASAFGTDNYGYTF.

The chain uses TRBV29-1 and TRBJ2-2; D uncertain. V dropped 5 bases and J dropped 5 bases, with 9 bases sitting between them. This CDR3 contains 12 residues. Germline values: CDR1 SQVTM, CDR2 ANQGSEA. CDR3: CSVKALTGELFF. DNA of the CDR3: TGCAGCGTTAAAGCACTAACCGGGGAGCTGTTTTTT.

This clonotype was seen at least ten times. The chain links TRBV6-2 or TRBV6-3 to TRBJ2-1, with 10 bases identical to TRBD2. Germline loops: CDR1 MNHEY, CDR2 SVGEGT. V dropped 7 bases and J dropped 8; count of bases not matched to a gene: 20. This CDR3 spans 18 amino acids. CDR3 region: CASTSPPKREGPLDEQFF. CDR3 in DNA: TGTGCCAGCACCTCCCCCCCCAAGCGGGAGGGTCCTTTGGATGAGCAGTTCTTC.

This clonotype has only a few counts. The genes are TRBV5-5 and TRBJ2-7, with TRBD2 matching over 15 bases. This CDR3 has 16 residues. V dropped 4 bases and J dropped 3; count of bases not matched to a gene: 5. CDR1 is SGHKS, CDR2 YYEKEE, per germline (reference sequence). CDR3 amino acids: CASSPGTSGRIYEQYF. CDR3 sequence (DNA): TGTGCCAGCAGCCCTGGGACTAGCGGGAGGATCTACGAGCAGTACTTC. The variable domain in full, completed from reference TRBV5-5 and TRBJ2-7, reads DAGVTQSPTHLIKTRGQQVTLRCSPISGHKSVSWYQQVLGQGPQFIFQYYEKEERGRGNFPDRFSARQFPNYSSELNVNALLLGDSALYLCASSPGTSGRIYEQYFGPGTRLTVT.

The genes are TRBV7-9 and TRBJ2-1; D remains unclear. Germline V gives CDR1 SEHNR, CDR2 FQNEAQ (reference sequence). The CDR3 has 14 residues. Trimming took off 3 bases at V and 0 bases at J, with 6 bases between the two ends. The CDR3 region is CASSFGNSYNEQFF. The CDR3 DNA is TGTGCCAGCAGCTTCGGCAACTCCTACAATGAGCAGTTCTTC.

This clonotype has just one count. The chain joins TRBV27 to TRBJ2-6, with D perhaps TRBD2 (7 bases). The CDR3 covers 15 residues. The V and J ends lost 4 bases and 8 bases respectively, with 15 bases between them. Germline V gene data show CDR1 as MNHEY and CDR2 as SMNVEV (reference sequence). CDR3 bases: TGTGCCAGCAGTTCGAGGCCCGGGGGGCCCAACGTCCTGACTTTC. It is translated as CASSSRPGGPNVLTF. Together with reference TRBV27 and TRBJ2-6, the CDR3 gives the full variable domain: EAQVTQNPRYLITVTGKKLTVTCSQNMNHEYMSWYRQDPGLGLRQIYYSMNVEVTDKGDVPEGYKVSRKEKRNFPLILESPSPNQTSLYFCASSSRPGGPNVLTFGAGSRLTVL.

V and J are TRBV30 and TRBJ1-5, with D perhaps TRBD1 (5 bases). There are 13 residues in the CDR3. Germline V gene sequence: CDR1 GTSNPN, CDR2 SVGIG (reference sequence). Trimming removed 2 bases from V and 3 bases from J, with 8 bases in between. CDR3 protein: CAWSWDLNQPQHF. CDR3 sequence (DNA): TGTGCCTGGAGTTGGGACCTCAATCAGCCCCAGCATTTT.

The CDR3 protein is CASSPDSLSGNTIYF. For the CDR3, the DNA is TGTGCCAGCAGCCCGGACAGCCTCTCTGGAAACACCATATATTTT. The genes are TRBV5-5 and TRBJ1-3, with D tentatively TRBD1 (6 bases). V lost 4 bases to trimming and J lost 0 bases, with 11 bases between them. The length of the CDR3 is 15 residues. Germline assignment: CDR1 SGHKS and CDR2 YYEKEE (reference sequence). Complete variable domain (other parts from reference TRBV5-5 and TRBJ1-3): DAGVTQSPTHLIKTRGQQVTLRCSPISGHKSVSWYQQVLGQGPQFIFQYYEKEERGRGNFPDRFSARQFPNYSSELNVNALLLGDSALYLCASSPDSLSGNTIYFGEGSWLTVV.

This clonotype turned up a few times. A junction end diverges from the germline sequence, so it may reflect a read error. The CDR3 is CASSSQGGEAQYF. DNA for the CDR3: TGTGCCAGCAGCTCACAGGGTGGAGAGGCCCAGTACTTC. The chain recombines TRBV11-2 with TRBJ2-5; D possibly corresponds to TRBD1 (6 bases). Germline V gene data show CDR1 as SGHAT and CDR2 as FQNNGV. CDR3 length: 13 residues.

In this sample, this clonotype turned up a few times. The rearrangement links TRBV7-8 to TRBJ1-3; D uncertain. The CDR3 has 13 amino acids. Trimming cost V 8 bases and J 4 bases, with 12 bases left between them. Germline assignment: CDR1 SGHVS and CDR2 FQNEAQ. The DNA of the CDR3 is TGTGCCAGCTCCTGGGATATCGGAAACACCATATATTTT. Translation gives CASSWDIGNTIYF.

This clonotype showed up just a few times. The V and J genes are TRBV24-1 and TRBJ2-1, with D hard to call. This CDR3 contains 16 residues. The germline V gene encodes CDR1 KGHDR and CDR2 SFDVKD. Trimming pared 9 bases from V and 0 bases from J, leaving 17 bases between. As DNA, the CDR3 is TGTGCCACCGGCGGTCCTCGCGGCGACTCCTACAATGAGCAGTTCTTC. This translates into CATGGPRGDSYNEQFF.

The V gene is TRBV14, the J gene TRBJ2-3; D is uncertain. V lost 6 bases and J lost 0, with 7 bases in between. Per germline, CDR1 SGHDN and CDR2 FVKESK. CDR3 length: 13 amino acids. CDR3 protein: CASRAISTDTQYF. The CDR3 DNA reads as TGTGCCAGCAGGGCAATCAGCACAGATACGCAGTATTTT.

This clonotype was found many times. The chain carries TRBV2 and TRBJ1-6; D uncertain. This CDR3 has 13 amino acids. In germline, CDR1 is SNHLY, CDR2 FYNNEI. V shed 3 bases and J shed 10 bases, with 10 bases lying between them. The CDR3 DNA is TGTGCCAGCAGTGACGGGGTCCGGTCACCCCTCCACTTT. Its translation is CASSDGVRSPLHF. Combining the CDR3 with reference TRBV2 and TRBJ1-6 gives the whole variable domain EPEVTQTPSHQVTQMGQEVILRCVPISNHLYFYWYRQILGQKVEFLVSFYNNEISEKSEIFDDQFSVERPDGSNFTLKIRSTKLEDSAMYFCASSDGVRSPLHFGNGTRLTVT.

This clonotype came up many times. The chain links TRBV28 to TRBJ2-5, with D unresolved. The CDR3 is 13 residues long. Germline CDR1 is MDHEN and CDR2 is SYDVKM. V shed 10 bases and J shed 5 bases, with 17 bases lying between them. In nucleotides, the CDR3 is TGTGCCACCTTATCGGCCCTAGGGGAGACCCAGTACTTC. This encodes CATLSALGETQYF.

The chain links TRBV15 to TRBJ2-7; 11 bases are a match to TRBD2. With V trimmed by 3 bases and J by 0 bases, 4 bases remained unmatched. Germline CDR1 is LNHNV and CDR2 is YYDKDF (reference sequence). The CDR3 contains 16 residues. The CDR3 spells CATSRPTSGSSYEQYF. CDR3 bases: TGTGCCACCAGCAGGCCAACTAGCGGGAGCTCCTACGAGCAGTACTTC.

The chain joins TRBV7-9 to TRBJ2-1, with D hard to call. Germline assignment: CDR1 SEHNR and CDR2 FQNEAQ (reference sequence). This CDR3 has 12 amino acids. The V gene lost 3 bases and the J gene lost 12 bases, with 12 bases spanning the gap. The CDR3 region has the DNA TGTGCCAGCAGCTTTGAAGAAGTCTGGCAGTTCTTC. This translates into CASSFEEVWQFF.

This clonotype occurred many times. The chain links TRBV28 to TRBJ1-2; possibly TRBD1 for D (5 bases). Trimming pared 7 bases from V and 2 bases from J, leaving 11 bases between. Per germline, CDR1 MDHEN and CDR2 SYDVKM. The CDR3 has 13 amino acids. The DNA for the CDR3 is TGTGCCAGCACCGTGACAGCAAACTATGGCTACACCTTC. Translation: CASTVTANYGYTF.

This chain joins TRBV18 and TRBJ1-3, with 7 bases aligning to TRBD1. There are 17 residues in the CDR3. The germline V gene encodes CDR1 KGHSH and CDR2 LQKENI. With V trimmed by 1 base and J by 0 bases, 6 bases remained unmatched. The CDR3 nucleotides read TGTGCCAGCTCACCACGGGGACAGTCCAGCTCTGGAAACACCATATATTTT. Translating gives CASSPRGQSSSGNTIYF.

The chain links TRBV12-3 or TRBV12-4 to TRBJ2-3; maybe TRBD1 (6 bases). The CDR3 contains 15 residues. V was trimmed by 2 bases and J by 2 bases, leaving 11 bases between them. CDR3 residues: CASSLLSGDTDTQYF. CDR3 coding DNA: TGTGCCAGCAGTTTACTCTCAGGGGACACAGATACGCAGTATTTT.

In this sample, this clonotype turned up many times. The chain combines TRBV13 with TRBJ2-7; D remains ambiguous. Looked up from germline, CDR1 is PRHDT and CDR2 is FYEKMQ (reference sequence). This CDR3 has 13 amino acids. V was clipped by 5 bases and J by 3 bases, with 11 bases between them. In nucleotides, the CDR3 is TGTGCCAGCAGCCCACGGCGTGTCTACGAGCAGTACTTC. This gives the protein CASSPRRVYEQYF.

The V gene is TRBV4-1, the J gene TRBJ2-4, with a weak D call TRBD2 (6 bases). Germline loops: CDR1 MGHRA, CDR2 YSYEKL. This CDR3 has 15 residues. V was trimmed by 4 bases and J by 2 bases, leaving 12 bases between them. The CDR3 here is CASSPRGTSKNIQYF. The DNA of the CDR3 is TGCGCCAGCAGCCCTCGTGGGACTTCCAAAAACATTCAGTACTTC.

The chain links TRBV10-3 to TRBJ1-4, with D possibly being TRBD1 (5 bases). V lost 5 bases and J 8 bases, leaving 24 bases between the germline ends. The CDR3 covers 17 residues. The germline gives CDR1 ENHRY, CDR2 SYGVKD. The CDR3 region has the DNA TGTGCCATCAGTCCCCTCTTAGAAAGGGGAGGGCGAGAAAAACTGTTTTTT. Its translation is CAISPLLERGGREKLFF.